Shown below are 25 T cell receptor beta chains from a single sample sequenced in a study of T-cell reconstitution after alpha-beta-depleted transplantation in children. Molecular barcoding with unique molecular identifiers was used for the TCRbeta library. Each CDR3 protein gets one entry after TCRdb re-called the PCR reads with MiXCR. The data show about 980,000 distinct CDR3 sequences, under 30% seen once. Material: PBMCs, mostly from graft donor cells, obtained 360 days after TCRalphabeta/CD19-depleted stem cell transplant. Every receptor here comes from a boy under two years old who had a stem cell transplant for SCID, so the T cells may come from the graft donor.

There are a few counts of this clonotype. The chain uses TRBV5-5 and TRBJ2-1; no reliable D call. Germline V gene sequence: CDR1 SGHKS, CDR2 YYEKEE (reference sequence). V gave up 5 bases and J gave up 4 bases, with 22 bases separating them. The CDR3 runs 17 residues. CDR3 sequence reads: CASRPRGPIQVYNEQFF. The CDR3 DNA reads TGTGCCAGCAGGCCTCGAGGACCCATACAAGTATACAATGAGCAGTTCTTC.

The chain is built from TRBV12-3 or TRBV12-4 and TRBJ1-1; D may be TRBD1 (6 bases). Trimming pared 3 bases from V and 4 bases from J, leaving 12 bases between. CDR3 size: 14 residues. The CDR3 is CASSFSRGGTEAFF. In nucleotides, the CDR3 is TGTGCCAGCAGTTTCAGTAGAGGGGGCACTGAAGCTTTCTTT.

V is TRBV12-5 and J is TRBJ2-7, with D unresolved. Germline V lookup: CDR1 LGHNT, CDR2 FRNRAP. The V and J ends lost 2 bases and 0 bases respectively, with 14 bases between them. CDR3 size: 16 residues. CDR3 residues: CASGLTTESLSYEQYF. In DNA form, the CDR3 reads TGTGCTAGTGGTTTGACAACAGAGTCACTCTCCTACGAGCAGTACTTC. The full variable domain, in which reference TRBV12-5 and TRBJ2-7 provide the parts outside the CDR3, is DARVTQTPRHKVTEMGQEVTMRCQPILGHNTVFWYRQTMMQGLELLAYFRNRAPLDDSGMPKDRFSAEMPDATLATLKIQPSEPRDSAVYFCASGLTTESLSYEQYFGPGTRLTVT.

This clonotype was observed a handful of times. The chain combines TRBV7-2 with TRBJ1-5; D perhaps matches TRBD1 (5 bases). The CDR3 has 16 residues. Per germline, CDR1 SGHTA and CDR2 FQGNSA. V was trimmed by 5 bases and J by 3 bases, leaving 17 bases between them. CDR3 nucleotide sequence: TGTGCCAGCAGCCTTCTTGCTAGGGGCGTCAATCAGCCCCAGCATTTT. It codes for CASSLLARGVNQPQHF.

The chain couples TRBV6-5 to TRBJ2-1, with D maybe TRBD2 (7 bases). V dropped 0 bases and J dropped 3 bases, with 12 bases sitting between them. CDR1 and CDR2 (germline): MNHEY, SVGAGI. The CDR3 contains 16 residues. CDR3 amino acids: CASSYSRGGVYNEQFF. CDR3 in DNA: TGTGCCAGCAGTTACTCGAGGGGGGGAGTCTACAATGAGCAGTTCTTC.

There are many counts of this clonotype. This chain uses TRBV7-9 with TRBJ2-6; possibly TRBD2 for D (5 bases). The V gene's germline CDR1 is SEHNR and CDR2 FQNEAQ (reference sequence). V lost 0 bases and J 3 bases, leaving 9 bases between the germline ends. The CDR3 runs 16 residues. CDR3 loop: CASSLARGNGANVLTF. CDR3 DNA: TGTGCCAGCAGCTTAGCGAGAGGGAATGGGGCCAACGTCCTGACTTTC.

In its sample, this clonotype was seen a few times. J is TRBJ2-5 and V is TRBV27; 13 bases align to TRBD2. This CDR3 region has 15 residues. Germline CDR1 and CDR2: MNHEY and SMNVEV (reference sequence). The V and J ends lost 5 bases and 5 bases, in that order; junction bases with no gene match: 5. The CDR3, as DNA: TGTGCCAGCAGTCCGCCGGGACTAGCGGGGGAGACCCAGTACTTC. It is translated as CASSPPGLAGETQYF.

The chain couples TRBV7-6 to TRBJ2-5; 9 bases align to TRBD2. Germline V gene sequence: CDR1 SGHVS, CDR2 FNYEAQ. This CDR3 spans 16 amino acids. The V gene end was trimmed by 4 bases and the J gene end by 1 base; junction bases not matched to a gene: 7. The CDR3 bases are TGTGCCAGCAGCTCCCTTAGCGGGGGCTTCCAAGAGACCCAGTACTTC. This codes for CASSSLSGGFQETQYF.

The chain employs TRBV4-2 and TRBJ2-1, with a tentative D call TRBD2 (7 bases). The CDR3 is made up of 15 amino acids. The germline V gene has CDR1 LGHNA and CDR2 YNFKEQ. The V end lost 3 bases, the J end lost 6 bases, and 15 bases lay between the germline ends. CDR3 sequence (DNA): TGTGCCAGCAGCCAGGCTGGGGGGGGGGCCAATGAGCAGTTCTTC. Translating gives CASSQAGGGANEQFF.

The genes are TRBV9 and TRBJ2-1; 8 bases fit TRBD1. CDR1 SGDLS and CDR2 YYNGEE come from the germline V gene. V was clipped by 0 bases and J by 3 bases; unmatched bases: 8. This CDR3 is 17 amino acids long. The CDR3 DNA follows: TGTGCCAGCAGCGTAGCCCCACAGGGGACAGGCTACAATGAGCAGTTCTTC. Translating gives CASSVAPQGTGYNEQFF.

The rearrangement uses TRBV3-1 and TRBJ2-7; TRBD1 might be the D (6 bases). Germline V gives CDR1 LGHDT, CDR2 YNNKEL (reference sequence). The CDR3 covers 14 residues. Trimming took off 0 bases at V and 8 bases at J, with 14 bases between the two ends. The CDR3 loop is CASSQDLRQGKQYF. The CDR3 DNA sequence: TGTGCCAGCAGCCAAGATCTTCGGCAGGGGAAGCAGTACTTC.

The table lists this clonotype with a few counts. This chain uses TRBV12-3 or TRBV12-4 with TRBJ2-7; possible D gene TRBD2, 5 bases. The CDR3 is 17 amino acids. Trimming took off 4 bases at V and 0 bases at J, with 19 bases between the two ends. As DNA, the CDR3 is TGTGCCAGCAGTTCCGGGATAACCCTTTACAGCTCCTACGAGCAGTACTTC. Translation gives CASSSGITLYSSYEQYF.

This clonotype turned up a few times. J is TRBJ2-7 and V is TRBV12-3 or TRBV12-4, with D maybe TRBD2 (6 bases). The CDR3 contains 13 residues. V lost 7 bases and J 4 bases, leaving 14 bases between the germline ends. DNA of the CDR3: TGTGCCAGCAAGGAGGGCCGGAGATACGAGCAGTACTTC. This codes for CASKEGRRYEQYF.

The chain combines TRBV28 with TRBJ2-7; TRBD1 aligns across 11 bases. Germline V gene sequence: CDR1 MDHEN, CDR2 SYDVKM. V lost 7 bases to trimming and J lost 7 bases; unmatched junction nucleotides: 6. The CDR3 contains 13 residues. The CDR3 DNA follows: TGTGCCAGCACTGGACAGGGGGCGGTGGAGCAGTACTTC. Encoded protein: CASTGQGAVEQYF.

A single count supports this clonotype. The chain employs TRBV20-1 and TRBJ1-5; the match to TRBD1 covers 9 bases. The CDR3 covers 16 residues. CDR1 and CDR2 from the germline V gene are DFQATT and SNEGSKA (reference sequence). J lost 2 bases, V lost 2 bases, and 7 bases had no gene match. The CDR3 spells CSARRGTGSGNQPQHF. Here the CDR3 DNA reads TGCAGTGCTAGAAGGGGGACAGGGTCGGGCAATCAGCCCCAGCATTTT.

The chain couples TRBV9 to TRBJ2-2; D not certain. This CDR3 has 16 amino acids. Trimming stripped 1 base from V and 4 bases from J, with 14 bases between. Germline assignment: CDR1 SGDLS and CDR2 YYNGEE. CDR3 sequence reads: CASSVSHLLGTGELFF. Here the CDR3 DNA reads TGTGCCAGCAGCGTATCTCACCTCCTGGGCACCGGGGAGCTGTTTTTT.

V is TRBV18 and J is TRBJ2-5; the D gene could be TRBD1 or TRBD2 (6 bases each). The CDR3 is 15 amino acids. Germline-derived CDR1 and CDR2 are KGHSH and LQKENI. Trimming removed 5 bases at V and 2 bases at J, with 15 bases between. The CDR3 region is CASSSLTGRQETQYF. The CDR3 bases are TGTGCCAGCTCATCGTTAACAGGGAGGCAAGAGACCCAGTACTTC.

This clonotype was counted many times. The gene calls are TRBV4-1 and TRBJ2-3; a weak D match, TRBD1 (6 bases). The ends were cut back, 1 base at V and 2 bases at J, with 13 bases in the middle. In germline, CDR1 is MGHRA, CDR2 YSYEKL. The CDR3 is made up of 16 amino acids. The CDR3 DNA reads as TGCGCCAGCAGCCAAGTGTTCGGACAGATCACAGATACGCAGTATTTT. Its translation: CASSQVFGQITDTQYF.

The chain recombines TRBV4-2 with TRBJ1-1; TRBD1 is a possible D gene (6 bases). Germline values: CDR1 LGHNA, CDR2 YNFKEQ. This CDR3 has 16 residues. V was trimmed by 4 bases and J by 5 bases, leaving 20 bases between them. The DNA of the CDR3 is TGTGCCAGCAGCCCAAGCTGGTTTCAGGGGAGGACTGAAGCTTTCTTT. Its protein product is CASSPSWFQGRTEAFF.

The table lists this clonotype with a count of one. This chain uses TRBV7-9 with TRBJ2-1; 7 nucleotides agree with TRBD2. The V and J ends lost 6 bases and 8 bases, in that order; junction bases with no gene match: 16. The CDR3 consists of 16 residues. The germline CDR1 and CDR2 sequences are SEHNR and FQNEAQ (reference sequence). The CDR3 nucleotides read TGTGCCAGCAGGCCCTCTACTAGCGCCACGGAACATGAGCAGTTCTTC. Residues: CASRPSTSATEHEQFF. Full variable domain (rest looked up from reference TRBV7-9 and TRBJ2-1): DTGVSQNPRHKITKRGQNVTFRCDPISEHNRLYWYRQTLGQGPEFLTYFQNEAQLEKSRLLSDRFSAERPKGSFSTLEIQRTEQGDSAMYLCASRPSTSATEHEQFFGPGTRLTVL.

There are a few counts of this clonotype. The chain couples TRBV7-9 to TRBJ2-1; 9 bases match TRBD2. The length of the CDR3 is 15 residues. Losses at the gene ends were 5 bases for V and 2 bases for J; bases not matched to a gene: 4. CDR1 SEHNR and CDR2 FQNEAQ come from the germline V gene (reference sequence). The CDR3 bases are TGTGCCAGCAGCCCGAGGACTAGCGCCTACAATGAGCAGTTCTTC. As protein: CASSPRTSAYNEQFF.

This rearrangement joins TRBV18 to TRBJ2-1, with 8 bases that match TRBD2. This CDR3 is 15 amino acids long. Losses at the gene ends were 3 bases for V and 7 bases for J; bases not matched to a gene: 8. From germline, CDR1 is KGHSH and CDR2 LQKENI. The CDR3 DNA is TGTGCCAGCTCACCTGATAGCGGGGTATGGAATGAGCAGTTCTTC. This codes for CASSPDSGVWNEQFF.

Ten or more counts support this clonotype. This sequence joins TRBV15 and TRBJ2-1; 8 nucleotides agree with TRBD2. The trim removed 0 bases at V and 8 bases at J, leaving 9 bases unmatched. The CDR3 is 16 amino acids. CDR1 and CDR2 (germline): LNHNV, YYDKDF (reference sequence). CDR3: CATSRDVAGGLYEQFF. In nucleotides, the CDR3 is TGTGCCACCAGCAGAGATGTGGCGGGGGGCCTGTATGAGCAGTTCTTC.

The chain employs TRBV20-1 and TRBJ2-3; 8 nucleotides agree with TRBD2. CDR1 is DFQATT and CDR2 is SNEGSKA in the germline V gene (reference sequence). This CDR3 contains 15 residues. Unmatched junction bases numbered 10, after V lost 3 bases and J lost 5 bases. CDR3 loop: CSASIPRRGVDTQYF. CDR3 nucleotide sequence: TGCAGTGCTAGCATCCCTCGGCGGGGGGTAGATACGCAGTATTTT.

In this sample, this clonotype turned up a few times. The chain employs TRBV7-9 and TRBJ1-2, with TRBD1 identical over 7 bases. The germline V gene has CDR1 SEHNR and CDR2 FQNEAQ (reference sequence). V lost 5 bases to trimming and J lost 3 bases; unmatched junction nucleotides: 12. The CDR3 totals 16 residues. Written as DNA, the CDR3 is TGTGCCAGCAGCCTACAACCCGGACAGGTGGACTATGGCTACACCTTC. This sequence encodes CASSLQPGQVDYGYTF.